Below are 15 T cell receptor beta chains sequenced from a single sample in a study of blood T cell repertoires in COVID-19. The repertoire was sequenced with immunoSEQ multiplex PCR; TCRdb's copy has only in-frame clones and lacks some. The table includes about 52,000 clones, roughly 84% detected once. Sequencing input: peripheral blood. These receptors were obtained from a human donor with active COVID-19. The donor label of this sample is uncertain.

This CDR3 is CASSEFAANTGELFF. CDR3 nucleotides: TGTGCCAGCAGTGAATTTGCGGCGAACACCGGGGAGCTGTTTTTT. The rearrangement links TRBV2 to TRBJ2-2; no clear D gene. CDR3 length: 15 amino acids. The V gene lost 2 bases and the J gene lost 0 bases, with 7 bases spanning the gap. Germline loops: CDR1 SNHLY, CDR2 FYNNEI.

This chain connects TRBV6-5 to TRBJ1-5; D is undetermined. The V gene's germline CDR1 is MNHEY and CDR2 SVGAGI. V lost 4 bases to trimming and J lost 5 bases, with 9 bases between them. The CDR3 runs to 13 residues. CDR3 nucleotides: TGTGCCAGCAGTTCCCTTTCTGATCAGCCCCAGCATTTT. It encodes CASSSLSDQPQHF.

This clone was found a few times. The rearrangement links TRBV7-9 to TRBJ1-2; 8 positions agree with TRBD1. J lost 3 bases, V lost 5 bases, and 8 bases had no gene match. The CDR3 is made up of 15 amino acids. Germline V CDR1 and CDR2: SEHNR, FQNEAQ (reference sequence). The CDR3: CASSLRTGRYYGYTF. The CDR3 nucleotides are TGTGCCAGCAGCCTGCGGACAGGGCGCTACTATGGCTACACCTTC.

This chain links TRBV5-4 with TRBJ1-2; D is ambiguous. Per germline, CDR1 SGHNT and CDR2 YYREEE (reference sequence). This CDR3 has 15 amino acids. Trimming removed 0 bases from V and 0 bases from J, with 9 bases in between. CDR3 residues: CASSLGTDPNYGYTF. CDR3 coding DNA: TGTGCCAGCAGCTTGGGTACAGACCCTAACTATGGCTACACCTTC.

The V and J genes are TRBV9 and TRBJ2-5, with 9 positions matching TRBD2. Germline CDR1 SGDLS, CDR2 YYNGEE. V lost 0 bases, J lost 3 bases, and 3 bases stayed unmatched. There are 15 residues in the CDR3. The CDR3 loop reads CASSVGSGGEETQYF. The CDR3 nucleotides are TGTGCCAGCAGCGTAGGTAGCGGGGGTGAAGAGACCCAGTACTTC.

The rearrangement links TRBV9 to TRBJ2-1; TRBD2 aligns across 7 bases. CDR3 length: 14 amino acids. V dropped 4 bases and J dropped 6; count of bases not matched to a gene: 7. Germline loops: CDR1 SGDLS, CDR2 YYNGEE. In DNA, the CDR3 is TGTGCCAGCAGCCCCCTTCGGGGGGTCAATGAGCAGTTCTTC. Translated: CASSPLRGVNEQFF.

This clone has a handful of counts. The rearrangement joins TRBV15 to TRBJ1-1; 11 positions match TRBD1. The CDR3 is 17 amino acids. CDR1 is LNHNV, CDR2 YYDKDF, per germline (reference sequence). J was trimmed by 5 bases and V by 1 base; bases with no gene match: 9. The CDR3 nucleotides are TGTGCCACCAGCAGAGGCTACTCCGGGACAGGGGGAACTGAAGCTTTCTTT. Translation gives CATSRGYSGTGGTEAFF.

This sequence joins TRBV20-1 and TRBJ2-4; D is ambiguous. This CDR3 has 11 amino acids. Looked up from germline, CDR1 is DFQATT and CDR2 is SNEGSKA (reference sequence). Deletions cut 1 base from V and 6 bases from J, with 4 bases between. CDR3 DNA sequence: TGCAGTGCTAGAGCCGGAAACATTCAGTACTTC. Translation: CSARAGNIQYF.

The V gene is TRBV6-4, the J gene TRBJ1-5; TRBD1 is a possible D gene (6 bases). The V end was cut by 9 bases, the J end by 1 base, with 16 bases between. The V gene's germline CDR1 is MRHNA and CDR2 SNTAGT. CDR3 length: 15 residues. Here the CDR3 DNA reads TGTGCCAGACAAAGGGGGGGGACCAGCAATCAGCCCCAGCATTTT. Protein product: CARQRGGTSNQPQHF.

CDR3 nucleotide sequence: TGTGCCAGCAGCTTAGGGACTAGCGGGCACACAGATACGCAGTATTTT. Protein product: CASSLGTSGHTDTQYF. This chain connects TRBV7-2 to TRBJ2-3, with 11 bases aligning to TRBD2. With V trimmed by 1 base and J by 2 bases, 2 bases remained unmatched. Germline V gene sequence: CDR1 SGHTA, CDR2 FQGNSA. The CDR3 totals 16 residues.

The J gene is TRBJ2-2, the V gene TRBV5-4; weak D call: TRBD1 (6 bases). V was cut by 4 bases and J by 2 bases, with 12 bases left in between. The CDR3 is 15 amino acids. CDR1 is SGHNT, CDR2 YYREEE, per germline (reference sequence). The CDR3, as DNA: TGTGCCAGCAGCAGACCGGGACAAAACACCGGGGAGCTGTTTTTT. The encoded protein is CASSRPGQNTGELFF.

The chain employs TRBV28 and TRBJ2-3; 8 positions agree with TRBD1. The CDR3 consists of 17 residues. The germline V gene has CDR1 MDHEN and CDR2 SYDVKM. V dropped 5 bases and J dropped 4; count of bases not matched to a gene: 14. The DNA of the CDR3 is TGTGCCAGCAGTGTATCTCCGGGACAGGCAGCCGCAGATACGCAGTATTTT. It is translated as CASSVSPGQAAADTQYF.

The chain links TRBV5-1 to TRBJ1-1, with TRBD1 as a possible D gene (5 bases). The CDR3 extends over 16 amino acids. Germline CDR1 and CDR2: SGHRS and YFSETQ. Trimming stripped 2 bases from V and 4 bases from J, with 18 bases between. CDR3 in DNA: TGCGCCAGCAGCTTAGATCTAATAAGTCAGGGCACTGAAGCTTTCTTT. It specifies CASSLDLISQGTEAFF.

The chain joins TRBV5-5 to TRBJ2-3, with D perhaps TRBD2 (5 bases). Germline V gene lookup returns CDR1 SGHKS and CDR2 YYEKEE (reference sequence). V was clipped by 4 bases and J by 9 bases, with 18 bases between them. There are 14 residues in the CDR3. The CDR3 protein is CASSPSPLAYTQYF. The CDR3 DNA reads as TGTGCCAGCAGCCCCTCGCCATTAGCGTACACGCAGTATTTT.

The chain couples TRBV7-8 to TRBJ1-1; D possibly corresponds to TRBD1 (5 bases). The CDR3 is 15 amino acids. CDR1 SGHVS and CDR2 FQNEAQ come from the germline V gene. Trimming took 1 base from V and 3 from J, leaving 12 bases between them. Written as DNA, the CDR3 is TGTGCCAGCAGCTTAGGGTCGGGGGAGTACACTGAAGCTTTCTTT. It encodes CASSLGSGEYTEAFF.